The subject of this entry is one TCR beta chain. Its target antigen remains unknown. No much larger clonotype is one base removed from it; base qualities were not supplied. The sample originates from a study of CD8 T cells in ankylosing spondylitis (dated by TCRdb to the late 2010s). General notes on the study: The study profiled T cell receptor beta repertoires in healthy donors and ankylosing spondylitis patients to find disease-linked TCR variants. The full study cohort was made up of 20 to 25 ankylosing spondylitis patients and 108 healthy donors. Peripheral blood samples were taken, and synovial fluid was additionally collected from ankylosing spondylitis patients.

The V end loses 4 bases and the J end loses 2 bases, and a stretch of 13 bases separates them. The CDR3 runs 15 residues from the cysteine to the phenylalanine. Left in the record is the CDR3 DNA by itself, 45 bases read in frame from the first base. CDR1 and CDR2, per the germline V gene, are SGHRS and YFSETQ. Instrument used: Illumina HiSeq 2500. Quantitative 5'-RACE with molecular barcodes was the method used to prepare the TCR beta libraries. Under the source paper's analysis protocol: Disease-linked TCR variants were identified with a new computational method built on a probabilistic model of VDJ rearrangement. TCRdb trimmed public reads at Q25 via fastp, called clones via MiXCR and kept in-frame beta chains. Each entry merges the rows of one CDR3 protein and shows their most common DNA and genes. These V and J calls rely on TCRdb rather than the paper's analysis. For this sample there are some 450,000 distinct CDR3 sequences; about a sixth appear just once. Of the sample, over 0.9% falls within the top ten clones.

Summary of the overall study and its limitations: Blood from ankylosing spondylitis patients appeared to be characterized by a TCR beta motif made up of about 8 highly homologous amino acid variants. According to the report, matched synovial fluid samples from ankylosing spondylitis patients were significantly enriched for the disease-linked clones. Some of the motif variants had been reported before in the synovial fluid and blood of reactive arthritis patients, a finding that suggests common disease-initiation mechanisms. The disease-linked clones showed a CD8+ phenotype and occurred at relatively low frequencies in peripheral blood.

The sequencing sample was made of blood, either unsorted or a sorted T cell fraction (not recorded which). The chain links TRBV5-1 with TRBJ1-5; a tentative D match to TRBD1 spans 5 bases. The receptor's source is a male donor with ankylosing spondylitis. The sequenced DNA: TGCGCCAGCAGCCCCACACCGGGGGGCAATCAGCCCCAGCATTTT. The resulting protein is CASSPTPGGNQPQHF.